The rows below give T cell receptor beta chains drawn from one sample of a study of control samples from healthy donors and cancer patients. The method was immunoSEQ multiplex PCR; TCRdb's version includes in-frame clones alone and lacks a portion of them. The sample contains about 75,000 clones, 94% of which appear only once. Material for sequencing was blood. Receptors originate from a woman aged 40 to 50 in good health. Both conserved end residues are part of each CDR3. Fields, in order: V gene, D gene, J gene, clone size, CDR3 protein, CDR3 DNA. A D gene is named only where the DNA matches it firmly. Size is stated for part of the rows, as once, few or many counts, or as a class when the clone is expanded.

TRBV7-9	.	TRBJ1-1	.	CASSIRPGGTEAFF	TGTGCCAGCAGCATCCGACCAGGTGGCACTGAAGCTTTCTTT
TRBV2	.	TRBJ1-5	.	CASRGVQGNQPQHF	TGTGCCAGCAGGGGGGTACAGGGAAATCAGCCCCAGCATTTT
TRBV10-3	TRBD1	TRBJ2-7	once	CAISQPGTGGPEQYF	TGTGCCATCAGTCAGCCCGGGACAGGGGGCCCCGAGCAGTACTTC
TRBV10-1	.	TRBJ2-7	.	CASSENFYEQYF	TGCGCCAGCAGTGAAAACTTCTACGAGCAGTACTTC
TRBV29-1	TRBD1	TRBJ1-2	.	CSVPQGATADYGYTF	TGCAGCGTCCCACAGGGGGCAACAGCGGACTATGGCTACACCTTC
TRBV24-1	TRBD1	TRBJ1-5	.	CATSKTGENQPQHF	TGTGCCACCAGTAAAACAGGGGAGAATCAGCCCCAGCATTTT
TRBV10-3	TRBD1	TRBJ1-5	.	CAISDVGTGNQPQHF	TGTGCCATCAGTGATGTCGGGACAGGGAATCAGCCCCAGCATTTT
TRBV6-5	.	TRBJ2-5	.	CASGGSRYQETQYF	TGTGCCAGCGGGGGGTCCAGATACCAAGAGACCCAGTACTTC
TRBV19	.	TRBJ2-4	.	CASSIWVWDIQYF	TGTGCCAGTAGTATCTGGGTCTGGGACATTCAGTACTTC
TRBV19	.	TRBJ2-7	.	CASSINRAISYEQYF	TGTGCCAGTAGTATCAACAGGGCCATCTCCTACGAGCAGTACTTC
TRBV27	.	TRBJ1-1	.	CASSLGGNEAFF	TGTGCCAGCAGTTTGGGGGGGAATGAAGCTTTCTTT
TRBV3-1/TRBV3-2	TRBD1	TRBJ1-4	.	CASSLQGVQGEKLFF	TGTGCCAGCAGCCTCCAGGGGGTCCAGGGGGAAAAACTGTTTTTT
TRBV6-5	.	TRBJ1-2	.	CASSYSSSDGYGYTF	TGTGCCAGCAGTTACTCTAGTTCAGATGGCTATGGCTACACCTTC
TRBV7-2	.	TRBJ2-7	.	CASSLSTDSYEQYF	TGTGCCAGCAGCCTAAGTACTGACTCCTACGAGCAGTACTTC
TRBV11-2	TRBD1	TRBJ2-7	.	CASIPGTGSYEQYF	TGTGCCAGCATCCCCGGGACAGGGTCCTACGAGCAGTACTTC
TRBV6-1	.	TRBJ1-6	.	CASSEEHRSPLHF	TGTGCCAGCAGTGAGGAACATCGCTCACCCCTCCACTTT
TRBV15	.	TRBJ2-1	.	CATSRDPNGGEQFF	TGTGCCACCAGCAGAGATCCCAATGGGGGGGAGCAGTTCTTC
TRBV11-2	.	TRBJ1-1	.	CASSRLGPNTEAFF	TGTGCCAGCAGCCGCCTGGGCCCGAACACTGAAGCTTTCTTT
TRBV28	TRBD1	TRBJ1-1	.	CASSATGEGRNTEAFF	TGTGCCAGCAGTGCGACAGGGGAGGGGAGGAACACTGAAGCTTTCTTT
TRBV9	TRBD1	TRBJ2-1	.	CASSVGGGQGNEQFF	TGTGCCAGCAGCGTAGGAGGGGGACAGGGGAATGAGCAGTTCTTC
TRBV20-1	TRBD2	TRBJ2-7	.	CSASPPGGSYEQYF	TGCAGTGCTAGTCCTCCGGGGGGGTCCTACGAGCAGTACTTC
TRBV9	.	TRBJ2-1	.	CASSVASSSYNEQFF	TGTGCCAGCAGCGTAGCCAGTAGCTCCTACAATGAGCAGTTCTTC
TRBV12-3/TRBV12-4	.	TRBJ1-2	.	CASSQQEYEGYTF	TGTGCCAGCAGTCAACAGGAATATGAGGGCTACACCTTC
TRBV9	.	TRBJ1-6	once	CASSVGGSNSPLHF	TGTGCCAGCAGCGTAGGGGGCTCGAATTCACCCCTCCACTTT
TRBV27	.	TRBJ1-5	.	CASSLGGIDQPQHF	TGTGCCAGCAGTTTGGGAGGGATCGATCAGCCCCAGCATTTT
TRBV7-8	TRBD2	TRBJ2-1	.	CASSFGTSGSGEQFF	TGTGCCAGCAGCTTTGGGACTAGCGGGAGCGGCGAGCAGTTCTTC
TRBV7-9	.	TRBJ2-1	.	CASSKQQNNEQFF	TGTGCCAGCAGCAAACAGCAGAACAATGAGCAGTTCTTC
TRBV12-3/TRBV12-4	.	TRBJ2-2	.	CASSFSGELFF	TGTGCCAGCAGTTTTTCCGGGGAGCTGTTTTTT
TRBV28	.	TRBJ1-4	.	CASRRINEKLFF	TGTGCCAGCAGGAGAATTAATGAAAAACTGTTTTTT
TRBV4-1	TRBD1	TRBJ1-4	.	CASSPEDREDEKLFF	TGCGCCAGCAGCCCGGAGGACAGGGAGGATGAAAAACTGTTTTTT
TRBV9	TRBD1	TRBJ2-2	.	CASRQGGVGELFF	TGTGCCAGCAGACAGGGGGGAGTCGGGGAGCTGTTTTTT
TRBV18	.	TRBJ2-5	once	CASSPARLGWGTQYF	TGTGCCAGCTCGCCCGCCAGACTGGGCTGGGGGACCCAGTACTTC
TRBV24-1	TRBD1	TRBJ2-3	.	CATSDFPADRDADTQYF	TGTGCCACCAGTGATTTTCCTGCGGACAGGGATGCAGATACGCAGTATTTT
TRBV7-9	.	TRBJ1-2	.	CASSAAGEWGRNYGYTF	TGTGCCAGCAGCGCCGCAGGAGAGTGGGGGCGCAACTATGGCTACACCTTC
TRBV18	.	TRBJ2-3	.	CASSSGQRGTDTQYF	TGTGCCAGCTCATCGGGACAGCGGGGCACAGATACGCAGTATTTT
TRBV19	.	TRBJ1-1	once	CASSTREGMNTEAFF	TGTGCCAGTAGTACCAGGGAAGGGATGAACACTGAAGCTTTCTTT
TRBV12-3/TRBV12-4	.	TRBJ2-3	.	CASSRDIWDTQYF	TGTGCCAGCAGCCGGGACATCTGGGATACGCAGTATTTT
TRBV7-9	.	TRBJ2-2	.	CASSLRADYTGELFF	TGTGCCAGCAGCTTGAGGGCAGATTACACCGGGGAGCTGTTTTTT
TRBV11-2	TRBD1	TRBJ1-4	.	CASSFTQGQNEKLFF	TGTGCCAGCAGCTTTACACAGGGGCAAAATGAAAAACTGTTTTTT
TRBV27	.	TRBJ1-1	.	CASSLQGNTEAFF	TGTGCCAGCAGTTTACAGGGGAACACTGAAGCTTTCTTT
TRBV5-1	.	TRBJ2-7	.	CASSGSYSSYEQYF	TGCGCCAGCAGTGGCAGTTATAGCTCCTACGAGCAGTACTTC